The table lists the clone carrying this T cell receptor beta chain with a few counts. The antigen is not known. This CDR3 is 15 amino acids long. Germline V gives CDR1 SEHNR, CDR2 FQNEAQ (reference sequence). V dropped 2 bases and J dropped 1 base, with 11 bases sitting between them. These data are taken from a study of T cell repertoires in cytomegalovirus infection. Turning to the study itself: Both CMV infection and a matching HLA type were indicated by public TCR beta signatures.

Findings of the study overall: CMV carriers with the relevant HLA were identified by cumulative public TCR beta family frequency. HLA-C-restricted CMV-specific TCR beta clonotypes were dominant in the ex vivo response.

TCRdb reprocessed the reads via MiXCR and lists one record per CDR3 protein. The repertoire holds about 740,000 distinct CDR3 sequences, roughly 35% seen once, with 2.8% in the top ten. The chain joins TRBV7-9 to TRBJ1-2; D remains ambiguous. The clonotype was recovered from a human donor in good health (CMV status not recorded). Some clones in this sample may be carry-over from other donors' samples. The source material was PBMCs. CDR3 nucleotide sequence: TGTGCCAGCAGCTTAACGGAGGAGGTTAACTATGGCTACACCTTC. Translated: CASSLTEEVNYGYTF.